These T cell receptor beta chains were read from a single sample in a study of radiotherapy plus CTLA-4 blockade in lung cancer. Produced via immunoSEQ multiplex PCR; TCRdb's table is partial and in-frame only. The repertoire includes approximately 83,000 clones, under 80% of them detected once, and under 5% sits in the top ten. Sequencing used peripheral blood, obtained from a patient treated with radiotherapy plus ipilimumab. The receptors shown here come from a human donor with non-small cell lung cancer who had a partial response to radiotherapy plus ipilimumab. Some clones in this sample may be carry-over from other donors' samples. Each CDR3 is given with its conserved first and last residue. The order of the fields is V gene, J gene, clone size, D gene, CDR3 length, CDR3 DNA, CDR3 protein. D genes are given only for firm matches. Rows may omit the clone size; those that give it use once, few, many or a size class.

v_call: TRBV4-2; j_call: TRBJ2-2; clone_size: .; d_call: TRBD1; cdr3_length: 15; cdr3_nt: TGTGCCAGCAGCCCGAACAGGGGTAACACCGGGGAGCTGTTTTTT; cdr3_aa: CASSPNRGNTGELFF
v_call: TRBV5-1; j_call: TRBJ2-1; clone_size: .; d_call: .; cdr3_length: 15; cdr3_nt: TGCGCCAGCAGCTTGAATCCTTCCACTTACAATGAGCAGTTCTTC; cdr3_aa: CASSLNPSTYNEQFF
v_call: TRBV10-3; j_call: TRBJ2-3; clone_size: .; d_call: .; cdr3_length: 13; cdr3_nt: TGTGCCATCGGGGGGGGCGATGGGGTTACGCAGTATTTT; cdr3_aa: CAIGGGDGVTQYF
v_call: TRBV18; j_call: TRBJ2-7; clone_size: .; d_call: TRBD1; cdr3_length: 17; cdr3_nt: TGTGCCAGCTCACAAAACCCGGGGACAGGGGTGGGCTACGAGCAGTACTTC; cdr3_aa: CASSQNPGTGVGYEQYF
v_call: TRBV6-1; j_call: TRBJ1-1; clone_size: .; d_call: .; cdr3_length: 13; cdr3_nt: TGTGCCAGCAGCCCGATGGGGAGCACTGAAGCTTTCTTT; cdr3_aa: CASSPMGSTEAFF
v_call: TRBV5-1; j_call: TRBJ2-7; clone_size: .; d_call: TRBD2; cdr3_length: 15; cdr3_nt: TGCGCCAGCAGCGGCGGACTAGCGGGGGACTACGAGCAGTACTTC; cdr3_aa: CASSGGLAGDYEQYF
v_call: TRBV19; j_call: TRBJ2-3; clone_size: .; d_call: TRBD1; cdr3_length: 13; cdr3_nt: TGTGCCAGTAGCACTACAGGGGTGGATACGCAGTATTTT; cdr3_aa: CASSTTGVDTQYF
v_call: TRBV6-6; j_call: TRBJ1-1; clone_size: .; d_call: TRBD1; cdr3_length: 15; cdr3_nt: TGTGCCAGCAGTAGCACAGGGGGCCGCATGACTGAAGCTTTCTTT; cdr3_aa: CASSSTGGRMTEAFF
v_call: TRBV30; j_call: TRBJ1-6; clone_size: .; d_call: TRBD1; cdr3_length: 13; cdr3_nt: TGTGCCTGGAAGGGGACAGGGAATTCACCCCTCCACTTT; cdr3_aa: CAWKGTGNSPLHF
v_call: TRBV9; j_call: TRBJ2-5; clone_size: .; d_call: TRBD2; cdr3_length: 18; cdr3_nt: TGTGCCAGCTCCCAGGGGGAGCGGGGGGGAGGTTTGGGAGAGACCCAGTACTTC; cdr3_aa: CASSQGERGGGLGETQYF
v_call: TRBV28; j_call: TRBJ1-5; clone_size: few; d_call: .; cdr3_length: 12; cdr3_nt: TGTGCCCTCGGGGGTTCCAATCAGCCCCAGCATTTT; cdr3_aa: CALGGSNQPQHF
v_call: TRBV15; j_call: TRBJ2-1; clone_size: .; d_call: .; cdr3_length: 15; cdr3_nt: TGTGCCACCAGCTTAAGGCGGGGCCCCTACAATGAGCAGTTCTTC; cdr3_aa: CATSLRRGPYNEQFF
v_call: TRBV9; j_call: TRBJ1-6; clone_size: .; d_call: .; cdr3_length: 15; cdr3_nt: TGTGCCAGCAGCGTAGGCCGGGTGTATAATTCACCCCTCCACTTT; cdr3_aa: CASSVGRVYNSPLHF
v_call: TRBV7-2; j_call: TRBJ2-5; clone_size: .; d_call: .; cdr3_length: 17; cdr3_nt: TGTGCCAGCAGCTCCCAGCCCGCAGGGTCCCCTGCAGAGACCCAGTACTTC; cdr3_aa: CASSSQPAGSPAETQYF
v_call: TRBV11-2; j_call: TRBJ2-3; clone_size: .; d_call: TRBD2; cdr3_length: 19; cdr3_nt: TGTGCCAGCAGCTTGGACGGGGCTAGCGGGTCTAGGGGGGCAGATACGCAGTATTTT; cdr3_aa: CASSLDGASGSRGADTQYF
v_call: TRBV7-2; j_call: TRBJ2-7; clone_size: few; d_call: TRBD1; cdr3_length: 13; cdr3_nt: TGTGCCAGCAGCCGAGACAGGGGCGGCGAGCAGTACTTC; cdr3_aa: CASSRDRGGEQYF
v_call: TRBV5-8; j_call: TRBJ2-5; clone_size: .; d_call: TRBD1; cdr3_length: 17; cdr3_nt: TGTGCCAGCAGCTTGGGGACAGGAGTTTACATCCAAGAGACCCAGTACTTC; cdr3_aa: CASSLGTGVYIQETQYF
v_call: TRBV9; j_call: TRBJ2-1; clone_size: .; d_call: TRBD2; cdr3_length: 17; cdr3_nt: TGTGCCAGCAGCCCCTTTAGCGGGAAGACCTCCTACAATGAGCAGTTCTTC; cdr3_aa: CASSPFSGKTSYNEQFF
v_call: TRBV19; j_call: TRBJ1-5; clone_size: once; d_call: .; cdr3_length: 18; cdr3_nt: TGTGCCAGTAGTATAGAGGGCAGTGGGCGGACTATCAATCAGCCCCAGCATTTT; cdr3_aa: CASSIEGSGRTINQPQHF
v_call: TRBV4-2; j_call: TRBJ2-5; clone_size: .; d_call: .; cdr3_length: 14; cdr3_nt: TGTGCCAGCAGCCAAGGACAGTCCCAAGAGACCCAGTACTTC; cdr3_aa: CASSQGQSQETQYF
v_call: TRBV28; j_call: TRBJ1-3; clone_size: .; d_call: .; cdr3_length: 14; cdr3_nt: TGTGCCAGCAGACCAACAGGATCCGGAAACACCATATATTTT; cdr3_aa: CASRPTGSGNTIYF
v_call: TRBV5-5; j_call: TRBJ2-7; clone_size: .; d_call: TRBD1; cdr3_length: 14; cdr3_nt: TGTGCCAGCAGCTTAGGCCCCGGGACAGGTGAGCAGTACTTC; cdr3_aa: CASSLGPGTGEQYF
v_call: TRBV4-2; j_call: TRBJ2-1; clone_size: .; d_call: TRBD2; cdr3_length: 17; cdr3_nt: TGTGCCAGCAGCCCTACTAGCGGCGGAAGCTCCTACAATGAGCAGTTCTTC; cdr3_aa: CASSPTSGGSSYNEQFF
v_call: TRBV5-4; j_call: TRBJ2-3; clone_size: once; d_call: TRBD2; cdr3_length: 14; cdr3_nt: TGTGCCAGCAGCTGGGGGACTAGCGCCGTTACGCAGTATTTT; cdr3_aa: CASSWGTSAVTQYF
v_call: TRBV30; j_call: TRBJ1-3; clone_size: .; d_call: .; cdr3_length: 15; cdr3_nt: TGTGCCTGGAGCGCCGGGACATTGGGCGGAAACACCATATATTTT; cdr3_aa: CAWSAGTLGGNTIYF
v_call: TRBV18; j_call: TRBJ2-7; clone_size: .; d_call: .; cdr3_length: 15; cdr3_nt: TGTGCCAGCTCACCTTTCACAGGGTTGCGAGTCGAGCAGTACTTC; cdr3_aa: CASSPFTGLRVEQYF
v_call: TRBV28; j_call: TRBJ1-6; clone_size: once; d_call: TRBD1; cdr3_length: 14; cdr3_nt: TGTGCCAGCAGTTTAGGGGACAGGCAGGCCATGGCCCACTTT; cdr3_aa: CASSLGDRQAMAHF
v_call: TRBV7-9; j_call: TRBJ2-1; clone_size: .; d_call: .; cdr3_length: 14; cdr3_nt: TGTGCCAGCAGCCGACTAGGCTCCTACAATGAGCAGTTCTTC; cdr3_aa: CASSRLGSYNEQFF
v_call: TRBV29-1; j_call: TRBJ1-1; clone_size: .; d_call: .; cdr3_length: 12; cdr3_nt: TGCAGCGTTGGTTTCAGGAACACTGAAGCTTTCTTT; cdr3_aa: CSVGFRNTEAFF
v_call: TRBV20-1; j_call: TRBJ2-7; clone_size: .; d_call: TRBD1; cdr3_length: 10; cdr3_nt: TGCAGTCCACTCAGGGGGGAGCAGTACTTC; cdr3_aa: CSPLRGEQYF
v_call: TRBV5-5; j_call: TRBJ2-2; clone_size: .; d_call: TRBD1; cdr3_length: 16; cdr3_nt: TGTGCCAGCAGCTTGAGGGGGGGACAGGGTACCGGGGAGCTGTTTTTT; cdr3_aa: CASSLRGGQGTGELFF
v_call: TRBV2; j_call: TRBJ1-1; clone_size: .; d_call: TRBD1; cdr3_length: 14; cdr3_nt: TGTGCCAGCAGTGCAGGGGGTCCGAACACTGAAGCTTTCTTT; cdr3_aa: CASSAGGPNTEAFF
v_call: TRBV2; j_call: TRBJ1-5; clone_size: few; d_call: TRBD1; cdr3_length: 14; cdr3_nt: TGTGCCAGCAGTGCACAGGGGGACAATCAGCCCCAGCATTTT; cdr3_aa: CASSAQGDNQPQHF
v_call: TRBV6-6; j_call: TRBJ1-1; clone_size: .; d_call: .; cdr3_length: 14; cdr3_nt: TGTGCCAGCAGTTACTCGAGACGGGACACTGAAGCTTTCTTT; cdr3_aa: CASSYSRRDTEAFF
v_call: TRBV6-5; j_call: TRBJ2-7; clone_size: once; d_call: .; cdr3_length: 14; cdr3_nt: TGTGCCAGCAGGGAGGGGTGGGCCCCCTACGAGCAGTACTTC; cdr3_aa: CASREGWAPYEQYF
v_call: TRBV7-9; j_call: TRBJ1-1; clone_size: few; d_call: .; cdr3_length: 13; cdr3_nt: TGTGCCAGCAGCTTTCTCGGGACACATGAAGCTTTCTTT; cdr3_aa: CASSFLGTHEAFF
v_call: TRBV29-1; j_call: TRBJ2-3; clone_size: once; d_call: TRBD2; cdr3_length: 19; cdr3_nt: TGCAGCGTTGATCGTCGCAGCGGGGGGGCCCATATAAGCACAGATACGCAGTATTTT; cdr3_aa: CSVDRRSGGAHISTDTQYF
v_call: TRBV7-2; j_call: TRBJ2-5; clone_size: .; d_call: TRBD2; cdr3_length: 17; cdr3_nt: TGTGCCAGCAGCTTAGGGATGACTAGCGGGATGGGTGAGACCCAGTACTTC; cdr3_aa: CASSLGMTSGMGETQYF
v_call: TRBV5-1; j_call: TRBJ2-1; clone_size: once; d_call: TRBD1; cdr3_length: 15; cdr3_nt: TGCGCCAGCAGCTTAGGGACAGGGTTCTTGAATGAGCAGTTCTTC; cdr3_aa: CASSLGTGFLNEQFF
v_call: TRBV15; j_call: TRBJ2-1; clone_size: .; d_call: TRBD1; cdr3_length: 19; cdr3_nt: TGTGCCACCAGCAGGAAACAGGGGGCGGGGGTGGACTCCTACAATGAGCAGTTCTTC; cdr3_aa: CATSRKQGAGVDSYNEQFF
v_call: TRBV5-8; j_call: TRBJ2-2; clone_size: .; d_call: .; cdr3_length: 16; cdr3_nt: TGTGCCAGCAGTTCGGCGGGACGGGGAGGCACCGGGGAGCTGTTTTTT; cdr3_aa: CASSSAGRGGTGELFF
v_call: TRBV19; j_call: TRBJ2-1; clone_size: .; d_call: .; cdr3_length: 16; cdr3_nt: TGTGCCAGTAGTATTTTCCCCGGACAGACCTACAATGAGCAGTTCTTC; cdr3_aa: CASSIFPGQTYNEQFF
v_call: TRBV13; j_call: TRBJ1-1; clone_size: .; d_call: .; cdr3_length: 12; cdr3_nt: TGTGCCAGCAGCTTAGGCCTTGGCGAAGCTTTCTTT; cdr3_aa: CASSLGLGEAFF
v_call: TRBV7-9; j_call: TRBJ2-3; clone_size: .; d_call: TRBD2; cdr3_length: 19; cdr3_nt: TGTGCCAGCAGCACTCGGACAGCTAGCGGGAGGGCCCGGACGGATACGCAGTATTTT; cdr3_aa: CASSTRTASGRARTDTQYF
v_call: TRBV27; j_call: TRBJ2-3; clone_size: .; d_call: .; cdr3_length: 14; cdr3_nt: TGTGCCAGCAGTCCCCGGACAGCACTCGGTACGCAGTATTTT; cdr3_aa: CASSPRTALGTQYF
v_call: TRBV27; j_call: TRBJ1-4; clone_size: .; d_call: TRBD1; cdr3_length: 14; cdr3_nt: TGTGCCAGCAGTTGGGACAGGGGGAATGGAAAACTGTTTTTT; cdr3_aa: CASSWDRGNGKLFF
v_call: TRBV7-2; j_call: TRBJ2-4; clone_size: once; d_call: TRBD2; cdr3_length: 18; cdr3_nt: TGTGCCAGCAGCTTCGGGACTAGCGGGGGCCTAGCCAAAAACATTCAGTACTTC; cdr3_aa: CASSFGTSGGLAKNIQYF